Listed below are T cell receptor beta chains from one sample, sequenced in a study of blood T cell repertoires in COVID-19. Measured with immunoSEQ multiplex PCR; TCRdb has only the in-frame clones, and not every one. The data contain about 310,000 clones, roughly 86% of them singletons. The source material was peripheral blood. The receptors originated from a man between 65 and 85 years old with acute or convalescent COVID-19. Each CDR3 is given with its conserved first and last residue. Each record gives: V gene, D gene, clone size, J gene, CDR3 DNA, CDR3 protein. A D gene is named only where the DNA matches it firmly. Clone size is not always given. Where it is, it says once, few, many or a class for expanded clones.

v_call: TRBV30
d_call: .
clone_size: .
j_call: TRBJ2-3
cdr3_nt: TGTGCCTGGAGTGTAAGGGGGACAGATACGCAGTATTTT
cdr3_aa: CAWSVRGTDTQYF

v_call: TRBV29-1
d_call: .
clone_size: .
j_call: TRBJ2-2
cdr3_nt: TGCAGCGGCGGAAAGGGAGGCGAGCTGTTTTTT
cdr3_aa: CSGGKGGELFF

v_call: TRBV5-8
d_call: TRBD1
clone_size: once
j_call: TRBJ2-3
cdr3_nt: TGTGCCAGCAGCGCAACAGGGACAGGGCCAGATACGCAGTATTTT
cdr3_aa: CASSATGTGPDTQYF

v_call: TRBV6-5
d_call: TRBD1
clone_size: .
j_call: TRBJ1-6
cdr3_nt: TGTGCCAGCAGTAGGGACAGGAGGATTTCACCCCTCCACTTT
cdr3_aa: CASSRDRRISPLHF

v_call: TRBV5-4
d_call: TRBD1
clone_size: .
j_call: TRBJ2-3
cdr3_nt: TGTGCCAGCAGCCCCGGACAGGACACAGATACGCAGTATTTT
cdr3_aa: CASSPGQDTDTQYF

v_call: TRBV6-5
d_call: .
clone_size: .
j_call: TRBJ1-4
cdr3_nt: TGTGCCAGCAGCCCATCCATAGCAACTAATGAAAAACTGTTTTTT
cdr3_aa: CASSPSIATNEKLFF

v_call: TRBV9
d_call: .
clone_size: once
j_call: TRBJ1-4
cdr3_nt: TGTGCCAGCAGCGTCAGAGGGATAGGGAGCGAAAAACTGTTTTTT
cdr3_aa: CASSVRGIGSEKLFF

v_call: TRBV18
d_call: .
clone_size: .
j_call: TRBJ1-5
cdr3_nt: TGTGCCAGCTCACGAGTGGGCAATCAGCCCCAGCATTTT
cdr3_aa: CASSRVGNQPQHF

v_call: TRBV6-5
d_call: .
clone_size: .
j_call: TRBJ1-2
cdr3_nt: TGTGCCAGCGGGGGCCGGGCCCCTAACTATGGCTACACCTTC
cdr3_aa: CASGGRAPNYGYTF

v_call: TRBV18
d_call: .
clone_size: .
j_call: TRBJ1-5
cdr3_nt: TGTGCCAGCTCACCGTCAACCGGACCGGGAGGCAATCAGCCCCAGCATTTT
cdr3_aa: CASSPSTGPGGNQPQHF

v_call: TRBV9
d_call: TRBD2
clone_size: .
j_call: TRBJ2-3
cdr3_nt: TGTGCCAGCAGCGTAGGTGTGAGCGACAGACTAGCGGGGGGGCTTGCAGATACGCAGTATTTT
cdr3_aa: CASSVGVSDRLAGGLADTQYF

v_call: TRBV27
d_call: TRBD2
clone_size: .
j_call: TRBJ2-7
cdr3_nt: TGTGCCAGCAGTTTCAGGACTAGCGTGATCTACGAGCAGTACTTC
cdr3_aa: CASSFRTSVIYEQYF

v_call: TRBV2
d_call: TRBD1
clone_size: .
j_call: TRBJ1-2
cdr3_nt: TGTGCCAGCAGTCGGGACAGGGGGAATGGCTACACCTTC
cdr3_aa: CASSRDRGNGYTF

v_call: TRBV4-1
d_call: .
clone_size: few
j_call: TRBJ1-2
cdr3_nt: TGCGCCAGCAGCCAAGCCATCCCGGGGGGGGGATATGGCTACACCTTC
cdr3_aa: CASSQAIPGGGYGYTF

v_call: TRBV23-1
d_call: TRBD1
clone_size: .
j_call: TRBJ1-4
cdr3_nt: TGCGCCAGCAGTCCCCCGGTCGACAGGGTGTGGGAAAAACTGTTTTTT
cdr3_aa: CASSPPVDRVWEKLFF

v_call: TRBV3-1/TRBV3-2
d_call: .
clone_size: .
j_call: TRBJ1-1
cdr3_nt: TGTGCCAGCAGCCTCCTGGCCTCGCAGGGAGCTTTCTTT
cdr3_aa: CASSLLASQGAFF

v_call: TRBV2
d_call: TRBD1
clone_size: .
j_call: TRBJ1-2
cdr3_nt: TGTGCCAGCAGTGAGGGGACAGGGAATGGCTACACCTTC
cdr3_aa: CASSEGTGNGYTF

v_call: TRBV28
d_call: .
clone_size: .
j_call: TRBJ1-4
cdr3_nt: TGTGCCAGCAGTACCAAAGGGGGTAATGAAAAACTGTTTTTT
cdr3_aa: CASSTKGGNEKLFF

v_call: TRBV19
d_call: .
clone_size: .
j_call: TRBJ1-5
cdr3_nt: TGTGCCAGTAGTATAACCCGGGGCAATCAGCCCCAGCATTTT
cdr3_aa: CASSITRGNQPQHF

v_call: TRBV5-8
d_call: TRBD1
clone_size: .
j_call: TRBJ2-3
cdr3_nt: TGTGCCAGCAGCTTCCTCGGGACAGGGGGGGATACGCAGTATTTT
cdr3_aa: CASSFLGTGGDTQYF

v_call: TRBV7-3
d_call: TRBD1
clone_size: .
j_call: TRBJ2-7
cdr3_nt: TGTGCCAGCAGCCTCCAGGGGACAGGGCCCTACGAGCAGTACTTC
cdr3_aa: CASSLQGTGPYEQYF

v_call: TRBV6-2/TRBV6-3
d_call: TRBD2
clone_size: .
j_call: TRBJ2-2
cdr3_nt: TGTGCCAGCAGTCCACTAGCGGTCACCGGGGAGCTGTTTTTT
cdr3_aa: CASSPLAVTGELFF

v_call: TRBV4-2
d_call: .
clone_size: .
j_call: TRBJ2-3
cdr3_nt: TGTGCCAGCAGCCAAGATTACCGGGTGCGACCAGATACGCAGTATTTT
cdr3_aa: CASSQDYRVRPDTQYF

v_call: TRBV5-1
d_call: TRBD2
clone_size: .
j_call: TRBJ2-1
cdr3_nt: TGCGCCAGCAGCTCGACTAGCGGGGGCCTTGAGCAGTTCTTC
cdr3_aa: CASSSTSGGLEQFF

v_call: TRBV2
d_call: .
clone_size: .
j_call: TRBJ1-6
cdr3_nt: TGTGCCAGCAGCGTCGACCGGGTGGGTAATTCACCCCTCCACTTT
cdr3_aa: CASSVDRVGNSPLHF

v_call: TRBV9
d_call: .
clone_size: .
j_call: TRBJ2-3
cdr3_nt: TGTGCCAGCAGCGTCCGCGGGGACTTCACAGATACGCAGTATTTT
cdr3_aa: CASSVRGDFTDTQYF

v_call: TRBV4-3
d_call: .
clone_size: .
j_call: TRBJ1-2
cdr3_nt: TGCGCCAGCAGCCAAGCTGGAGTAAGTGGCTACACCTTC
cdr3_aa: CASSQAGVSGYTF

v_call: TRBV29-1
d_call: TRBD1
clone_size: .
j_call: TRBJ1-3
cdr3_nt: TGCAGCGGGGGGACAGGGACTGGAAACACCATATATTTT
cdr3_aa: CSGGTGTGNTIYF

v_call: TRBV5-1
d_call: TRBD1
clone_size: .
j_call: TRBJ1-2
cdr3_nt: TGCGCCAGCAGCCCAGGGACAGGGTACGGCTACACCTTC
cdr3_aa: CASSPGTGYGYTF

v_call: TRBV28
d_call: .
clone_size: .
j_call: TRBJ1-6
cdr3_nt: TGTGCCAGCAGTCCCCTCTTCAGATATTCACCCCTCCACTTT
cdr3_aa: CASSPLFRYSPLHF

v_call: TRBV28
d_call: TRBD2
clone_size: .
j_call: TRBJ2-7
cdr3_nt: TGTGCCAGCAGTCCAGGGACTAGGCTGAATGAGCAGTACTTC
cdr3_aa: CASSPGTRLNEQYF

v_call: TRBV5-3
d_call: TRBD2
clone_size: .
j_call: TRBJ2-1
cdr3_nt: TGTGCCAGAAGCTGTCCCGGGACAGGGAGTCTAGCGGGAGGGCTGTCCCTCAATGAGCAGTTCTTC
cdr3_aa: CARSCPGTGSLAGGLSLNEQFF

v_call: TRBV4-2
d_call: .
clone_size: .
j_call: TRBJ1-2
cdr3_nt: TGTGCCAGCAGCCAAGATGGGGGGGGGCCTGACTATGGCTACACCTTC
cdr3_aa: CASSQDGGGPDYGYTF

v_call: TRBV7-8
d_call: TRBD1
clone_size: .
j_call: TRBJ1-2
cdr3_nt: TGTGCCAGCAGCCCCGGGACAGCTAACTATGGCTACACCTTC
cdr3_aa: CASSPGTANYGYTF

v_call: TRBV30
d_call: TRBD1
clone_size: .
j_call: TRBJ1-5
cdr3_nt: TGTGCCTGGAGCCAGGGGGGCCCTTATAGCAATCAGCCCCAGCATTTT
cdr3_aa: CAWSQGGPYSNQPQHF

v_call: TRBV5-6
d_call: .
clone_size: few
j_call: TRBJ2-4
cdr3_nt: TGTGCCAGCAGCCCAGGGGTGAGGGCCAAAAACATTCAGTACTTC
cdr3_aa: CASSPGVRAKNIQYF

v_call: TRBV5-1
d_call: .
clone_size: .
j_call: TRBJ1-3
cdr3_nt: TGCGCCAGCAGCTCATCGACAGCTGGAAACACCATATATTTT
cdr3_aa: CASSSSTAGNTIYF

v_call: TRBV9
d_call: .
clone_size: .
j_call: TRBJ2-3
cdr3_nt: TGTGCCAGCAGCGTAGGGTGGGACTCACCCAATACGCAGTATTTT
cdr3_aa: CASSVGWDSPNTQYF

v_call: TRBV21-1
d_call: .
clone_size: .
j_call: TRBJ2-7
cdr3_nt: TGTGCCAGCAGCAAAGGGGGGGGTCCCCCTCGGTACGAGCAGTACTTC
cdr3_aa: CASSKGGGPPRYEQYF

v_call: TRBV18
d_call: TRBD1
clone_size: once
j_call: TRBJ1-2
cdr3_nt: TGTGCCAGCTCACCAAATTCGGGACAGTTCTATGGCTACACCTTC
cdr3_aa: CASSPNSGQFYGYTF

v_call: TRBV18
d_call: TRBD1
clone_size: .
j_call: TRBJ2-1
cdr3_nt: TGTGCCAGCTCACCACCGATGGAACAGGGGGGTAGATTCTTC
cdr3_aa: CASSPPMEQGGRFF

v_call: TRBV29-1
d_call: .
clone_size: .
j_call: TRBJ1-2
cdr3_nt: TGCAGCGCCCAGGGAGGCCCCACCTATGGCTACACCTTC
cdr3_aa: CSAQGGPTYGYTF

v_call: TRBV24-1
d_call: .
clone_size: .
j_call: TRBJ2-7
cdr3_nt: TGTGCCACCAGTGATACTCAGGGGAGCACCCCTGGAAGGTACGAGCAGTACTTC
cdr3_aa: CATSDTQGSTPGRYEQYF

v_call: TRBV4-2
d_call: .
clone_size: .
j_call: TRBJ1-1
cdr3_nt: TGTGCCAGCAGCCAAGTTGGAGGAAACACTGAAGCTTTCTTT
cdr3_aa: CASSQVGGNTEAFF

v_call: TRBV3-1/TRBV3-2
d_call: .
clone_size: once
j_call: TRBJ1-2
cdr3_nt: TGTGCCAGCAGCCACCACTCCCGGCCGGGAGCTAACTATGGCTACACCTTC
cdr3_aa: CASSHHSRPGANYGYTF

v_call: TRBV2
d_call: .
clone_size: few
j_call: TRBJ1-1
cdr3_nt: TGTGCCAGCAGTTACAATCCAGGGTTTGGGGATACTGAAGCTTTCTTT
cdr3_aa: CASSYNPGFGDTEAFF

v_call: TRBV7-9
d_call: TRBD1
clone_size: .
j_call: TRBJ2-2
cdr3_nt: TGTGCCAGCAGCTTCTGGGACAGGGAGATATCCGGGGAGCTGTTTTTT
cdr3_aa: CASSFWDREISGELFF

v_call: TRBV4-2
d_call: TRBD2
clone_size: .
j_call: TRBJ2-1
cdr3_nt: TGTGCCAGCAGCCAAGAGCCCAGCGGGAGCTCCTACAATGAGCAGTTCTTC
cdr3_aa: CASSQEPSGSSYNEQFF

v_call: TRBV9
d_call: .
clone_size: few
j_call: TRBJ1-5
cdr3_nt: TGTGCCAGCAGCGTGGCAGGCGGGAGTTTTCAGCCCCAGCATTTT
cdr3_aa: CASSVAGGSFQPQHF

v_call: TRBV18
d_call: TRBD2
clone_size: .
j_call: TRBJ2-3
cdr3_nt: TGTGCCAGCTCACGAGGACTAGTTGGAACAGATACGCAGTATTTT
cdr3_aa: CASSRGLVGTDTQYF

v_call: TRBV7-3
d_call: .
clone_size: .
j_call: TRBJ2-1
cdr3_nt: TGTGCCAGCAGCTATACTAGTTCCTACAATGAGCAGTTCTTC
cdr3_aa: CASSYTSSYNEQFF

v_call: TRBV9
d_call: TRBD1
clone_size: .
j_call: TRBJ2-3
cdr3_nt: TGTGCCAGCAGCGTAGACACAGGGGGAATCACAGATACGCAGTATTTT
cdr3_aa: CASSVDTGGITDTQYF

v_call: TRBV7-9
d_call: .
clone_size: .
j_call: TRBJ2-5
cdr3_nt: TGTGCCAGCACCCTAAAAGGACTTGGGCAAGAGACCCAGTACTTC
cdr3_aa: CASTLKGLGQETQYF

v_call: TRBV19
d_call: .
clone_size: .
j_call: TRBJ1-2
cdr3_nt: TGTGCTAGTAGCCCACAGGGAGAGGGCTACACCTTC
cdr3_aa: CASSPQGEGYTF

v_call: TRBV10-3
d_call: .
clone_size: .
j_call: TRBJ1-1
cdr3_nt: TGTGCCATCACCGCCCGGGTGAACACTGAAGCTTTCTTT
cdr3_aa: CAITARVNTEAFF